Described below is a single T cell receptor beta chain sequence and its context. Trimming took 0 bases from V and 5 from J, leaving 13 bases between them. The CDR3 loop spans 15 amino acids. CDR1 is MGHRA, CDR2 YSYEKL, per germline. Sequencing used immunoSEQ multiplex PCR; TCRdb keeps in-frame clones, though not all of them. The data contain 80,000 or so clones, about 92% of them singletons. The record originates from a study of OX40 agonist ivuxolimab in advanced cancers. The chain couples TRBV4-1 to TRBJ2-5; D might be TRBD2 (7 bases). Sequences were derived from CD4+ or CD8+ T cells sorted from blood, sampled in a trial of the OX40 agonist ivuxolimab. This clonotype was sampled from an adult with an advanced solid tumor such as melanoma, head and neck, liver or kidney cancer. The DNA for the CDR3 is TGCGCCAGCAGCCAAGATAGGGGGGGCCGGGAGACCCAGTACTTC. Translation: CASSQDRGGRETQYF.